The source of this T cell receptor (beta chain) is a study of chemoradiotherapy in HPV16-positive cancers. Across the whole study: Candidate HPV-specific T-cell clones and common TCR motifs came from functional assays in a couple of HPV16-positive patients.

Sequenced by immunoSEQ multiplex PCR; TCRdb stores in-frame clones only, minus some. Among tens of thousands of clones listed, more than 75% were seen once. Overall study results and limits: During treatment, candidate HPV-specific clones and E7-related motifs expanded in tumor. Only a couple of HPV16-positive patients supplied the functional HPV-specificity definition. Better recurrence-free survival went with HPV-responsive T-cell expansion in HPV16-positive patients.

The CDR3 length is 14 residues. With V trimmed by 5 bases and J by 3 bases, 7 bases remained unmatched. Germline lookup yields CDR1 SEHNR and CDR2 FQNEAQ (reference sequence). As concerns this clone: Its target is not known.

The clonotype was recovered from a human donor with HPV-associated anogenital cancer. The gene calls are TRBV7-9 and TRBJ2-7; 7 bases map to TRBD1. This material consisted of blood, taken from a patient who underwent chemoradiotherapy. The CDR3 bases are TGTGCCAGCAGCCCTGGGACAGACCGCTACGAGCAGTACTTC. Translating gives CASSPGTDRYEQYF.